This TCR beta chain was sequenced in a study of blood T cell repertoires in COVID-19. The wider study: COVID-19 samples from acute and convalescent phases originated in the United States, Italy and Spain. T cells, B-cell-depleted T cells, or PBMCs supplied cDNA or gDNA.

CDR1 and CDR2 from the germline V gene are SGHNT and YYREEE (reference sequence). CDR3 length equals 16 residues. The junction had 7 bases not matched to a gene; V was cut back by 4 bases and J by 2 bases. TCRdb keeps only in-frame clones here, not all; method: immunoSEQ multiplex PCR. The profile covers 490,000 or so clones, with 70% to 90% appearing a single time and around 7.9% taken by the ten largest. The cohort comprised adults aged about 18 to 100 years residing in approximately 25 US areas. Each participant's cohort was designated according to participant-reported clinical history. Sequenced input: PBMCs or T cells enriched from blood (not recorded which). The TCR comes from a woman in her fifties or sixties who had recovered from COVID-19. This chain uses TRBV5-4 with TRBJ2-3, with 10 bases fitting TRBD2. CDR3 nucleotide sequence: TGTGCCAGCAGCCCTCGGACTAGCGGATACACAGATACGCAGTATTTT. Protein: CASSPRTSGYTDTQYF.